This T cell receptor beta chain emerged from a study of blood T cell repertoires in COVID-19. Study-level background: The United States, Italy and Spain supplied acute and convalescent COVID-19 samples.

Libraries were prepared by immunoSEQ multiplex PCR; TCRdb keeps only in-frame clonotypes and omits some of them. Altogether a few hundred thousand clones are present, about nine tenths being singletons, with the ten largest covering about 3%. Two negative PCRs, clearance, or symptom resolution were required of recovered Cohort 3 donors. The CDR3 extends over 13 amino acids. Trimming cost V 4 bases and J 8 bases, with 14 bases left between them. CDR1 is SGHDN and CDR2 is FVKESK in the germline V gene. The TCR comes from a woman in her fifties or sixties who had recovered from COVID-19. The chain couples TRBV14 to TRBJ1-1; perhaps TRBD1 as D (5 bases). The source material was PBMCs or T cells enriched from blood (not recorded which). CDR3 residues: CASSPSQAREAFF. The CDR3 nucleotides read TGTGCCAGCAGCCCCTCACAGGCTCGCGAAGCTTTCTTT.